The source of this T cell receptor (beta chain) is a study of blood T cell repertoires in COVID-19. The protocol was immunoSEQ multiplex PCR, while the TCRdb copy is restricted to in-frame clones and leaves out a portion. The table includes 200,000 to 250,000 clones, about 84% detected once. Participants were placed into cohorts based on the clinical history they reported. For recovered donors of Cohort 3, there were two negative PCRs, clearance, or symptom resolution. V trimming: 6 bases; J trimming: 1 base; junction bases outside the gene matches: 5. The CDR3 spans 15 residues. The clonotype originates from a man between 60 and 70 years old who had recovered from COVID-19. The sample was PBMCs or T cells enriched from blood (not recorded which). The chain carries TRBV23-1 and TRBJ2-2; TRBD1 matches at 7 bases. TRBV23-1 qualifies as an ORF whose function is uncertain. The CDR3 sequence is CASSPRTGNTGELFF. The CDR3 DNA is TGCGCCAGCAGCCCGAGGACAGGGAACACCGGGGAGCTGTTTTTT.